The entry below describes one T cell receptor beta chain. The junction had 4 bases not matched to a gene; V was cut back by 0 bases and J by 3 bases. Per the germline V gene, CDR1 is MNHNS and CDR2 is SASEGT. The CDR3 is made up of 15 amino acids. This sample is drawn from a study of cytomegalovirus exposure and HLA in healthy donors. Study-level information: HLA-typed donors contributed 65 million to 85 million unique TCRs, which were held in an early data release.

Amplification used 60 Vbeta primers and 13 Jbeta primers. Methods used by the authors: There were about 80 million unique TCR beta chains by a later count, and 10 million to 12 million of them were shared. Using immunoSEQ multiplex PCR, the repertoire was profiled, and TCRdb retains in-frame clones only, with some absent. V, J and clone size are those of that table, while D and trimming were read from the DNA. The sample records more than 45,000 clones, less than 75% being singletons. This clonotype was obtained from a young man in good health and CMV-seronegative. The chain employs TRBV6-1 and TRBJ2-7, with TRBD1 matching over 8 bases. The sequenced sample consisted of PBMCs. The CDR3 sequence is CASSEARDRGYEQYF. The CDR3 nucleotides read TGTGCCAGCAGTGAAGCGCGAGACAGGGGCTACGAGCAGTACTTC.